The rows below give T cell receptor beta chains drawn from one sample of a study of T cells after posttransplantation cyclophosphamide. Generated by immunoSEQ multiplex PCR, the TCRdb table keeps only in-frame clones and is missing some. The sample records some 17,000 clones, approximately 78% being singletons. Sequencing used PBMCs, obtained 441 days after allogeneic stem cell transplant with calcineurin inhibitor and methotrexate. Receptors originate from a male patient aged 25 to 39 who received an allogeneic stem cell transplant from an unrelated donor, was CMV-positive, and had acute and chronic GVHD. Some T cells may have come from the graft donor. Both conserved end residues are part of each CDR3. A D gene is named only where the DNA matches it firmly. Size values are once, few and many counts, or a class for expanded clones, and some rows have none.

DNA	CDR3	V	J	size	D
TGTGCCAGCAGTGAAGCCTCTCAACCCGGACAGGGTGTCTATGGCTACACCTTC	CASSEASQPGQGVYGYTF	TRBV2	TRBJ1-2	NA	TRBD1
TGTGCCAGCAGCTTAGTTACTAACGCCAAAAACATTCAGTACTTC	CASSLVTNAKNIQYF	TRBV7-9	TRBJ2-4	NA	NA
TGTGCCAGCAGTTTATCTTGGGTGAGGGGGGAGCTGTTTTTT	CASSLSWVRGELFF	TRBV27	TRBJ2-2	NA	NA
TGTGCCTGGAGGTACCCAGGGGATTCACCCCTCCACTTT	CAWRYPGDSPLHF	TRBV30	TRBJ1-6	once	NA
TGTGCCAGCAGTTTATGGGCAGGGCAGGGGGCCCTGGACTATGGCTACACCTTC	CASSLWAGQGALDYGYTF	TRBV28	TRBJ1-2	NA	TRBD1
TGTGCCAGCAGACGGACAGGGATCGAGCAGTACTTC	CASRRTGIEQYF	TRBV28	TRBJ2-7	once	TRBD1
TGCGCCAGCAGCCCGGGACAGGGAGGTGGCTACACCTTC	CASSPGQGGGYTF	TRBV4-3	TRBJ1-2	few	TRBD1
TGCGCCAGCAGCCTGACAGGGGGCAACACTGAAGCTTTCTTT	CASSLTGGNTEAFF	TRBV5-1	TRBJ1-1	once	TRBD1
TGTGCCATCAGTGGGCTAGCCAGGGGGCAAGCTGAAGCTTTCTTT	CAISGLARGQAEAFF	TRBV10-3	TRBJ1-1	NA	TRBD1
TGTGCCAGCAGTTACAGGGAGCCGAGTACTGAAGCTTTCTTT	CASSYREPSTEAFF	TRBV6-5	TRBJ1-1	NA	NA
TGCGCCAGCGCCCCAGGGGGTATGAACACTGAAGCTTTCTTT	CASAPGGMNTEAFF	TRBV5-1	TRBJ1-1	NA	TRBD1
TGTGCCAGCAGCTTGGATGGGAGCCTAGTCGGGTCCTACAATGAGCAGTTCTTC	CASSLDGSLVGSYNEQFF	TRBV5-8	TRBJ2-1	NA	NA
TGTGCCAGCAGCCTCTCCTACGAGCAGTACTTC	CASSLSYEQYF	TRBV7-9	TRBJ2-7	NA	NA
TGCAGCGTTGGACAGGCACATGAAGCTTTCTTT	CSVGQAHEAFF	TRBV29-1	TRBJ1-1	NA	NA
TGTGCCAGCAGATTGACAGGGATTAGCAATCAGCCCCAGCATTTT	CASRLTGISNQPQHF	TRBV27	TRBJ1-5	NA	TRBD1
TGTGCCAGCAGTGGAGAGGGACTCGAAGAGACCCAGTACTTC	CASSGEGLEETQYF	TRBV25-1	TRBJ2-5	few	NA
TGTGCCAGTAGTATCGGAGGGCGACTAGCGGGACAGAGCACAGATACGCAGTATTTT	CASSIGGRLAGQSTDTQYF	TRBV19	TRBJ2-3	NA	TRBD2
TGTGCCATCAGTGAGGGACAGTCTAATGAAAAACTGTTTTTT	CAISEGQSNEKLFF	TRBV10-3	TRBJ1-4	few	NA
TGTGCCAGCAGCCCAAACAGGGGGCAGTACGAGCAGTACTTC	CASSPNRGQYEQYF	TRBV5-4	TRBJ2-7	NA	TRBD1
TGTGCCAGCAGCGTAGAGACTAGCGGGATCGATCAGTACTTC	CASSVETSGIDQYF	TRBV9	TRBJ2-4	few	TRBD2
TGTGCAAGTCGCTTAGGGGGAGGCCTGACCTACGAGCAGTACTTC	CASRLGGGLTYEQYF	TRBV12-2	TRBJ2-7	NA	NA
TGTGCCATCAGCGCAGGGGGCCTAGCCAATGCAGAGGGTCAGCCCCAGCATTTT	CAISAGGLANAEGQPQHF	TRBV10-3	TRBJ1-5	NA	TRBD1
TGTGCCAGCAGCGTAGGGGGCAGTGGTTACACTGAAGCTTTCTTT	CASSVGGSGYTEAFF	TRBV9	TRBJ1-1	NA	NA
TGCGCCAGCAGCTTCGGACTAGCGGGGGAGACCTACGAGCAGTACTTC	CASSFGLAGETYEQYF	TRBV4-3	TRBJ2-7	NA	TRBD2
TGCGCCAGCAGCTTTGGGGGGGAGAACACTGAAGCTTTCTTT	CASSFGGENTEAFF	TRBV5-1	TRBJ1-1	NA	NA
TGCGCCAGCAGCTCCCCCCGGGACTCCACCAATGAGCAGTTCTTC	CASSSPRDSTNEQFF	TRBV5-1	TRBJ2-1	NA	NA
TGTGCCAGCAGCTTTTATAGGCAGGGTAATCAGCCCCAGCATTTT	CASSFYRQGNQPQHF	TRBV7-8	TRBJ1-5	NA	NA
TGCGCCAGCAGCCAAGATTCGACAGTCAGCGACGAGCAGTACTTC	CASSQDSTVSDEQYF	TRBV4-3	TRBJ2-7	NA	NA
TGTGCCAGCAGCCTAGCGGGGGGTAGCACAGATACGCAGTATTTT	CASSLAGGSTDTQYF	TRBV27	TRBJ2-3	NA	TRBD2
TGTGCCAGCAGCCAAGGTTCCGGGACAGGGTCCTACGAGCAGTACTTC	CASSQGSGTGSYEQYF	TRBV14	TRBJ2-7	NA	TRBD1
TGTGCCAGTCAGCGGGGAGCTAACTATGGCTACACCTTC	CASQRGANYGYTF	TRBV2	TRBJ1-2	NA	NA
TGTGCCAGCACCCAGCCAGGGACAGGCTACGAGCAGTACTTC	CASTQPGTGYEQYF	TRBV5-6	TRBJ2-7	NA	TRBD1
TGTGCCAGCAGAATCGGGACTCCTAACAATGAGCAGTTCTTC	CASRIGTPNNEQFF	TRBV7-9	TRBJ2-1	NA	NA
TGTGCCAGTGGGCAAGGCAGGGGGCGATACGAGCAGTACTTC	CASGQGRGRYEQYF	TRBV19	TRBJ2-7	few	TRBD1
TGTGCCAGCAGTCGCCTCAGGAACACTGAAGCTTTCTTT	CASSRLRNTEAFF	TRBV11-3	TRBJ1-1	NA	NA
TGCGCCAGCAGCTTGACGGCTGCGAGGAGCGAGCAGTACTTC	CASSLTAARSEQYF	TRBV5-1	TRBJ2-7	NA	NA
TGTGCCAGCAGTCTTCTGTACCGGACAGAGACTAACTATGGCTACACCTTC	CASSLLYRTETNYGYTF	TRBV28	TRBJ1-2	once	NA
TGCGCCAGCAGCCATGGACATCCTTTCTTT	CASSHGHPFF	TRBV4-1	TRBJ1-1	NA	NA
TGTGCCTGGGAGGCCGGGACAGGGGTTAATGGCTACACCTTC	CAWEAGTGVNGYTF	TRBV30	TRBJ1-2	NA	TRBD1
TGTGCCAGTAGTAGGGGCCCGGGACAGGGGTTACAAGGTGAGCAGTTCTTC	CASSRGPGQGLQGEQFF	TRBV19	TRBJ2-1	NA	TRBD1
TGTGCCAGCAGCCCTAGGGAGTACTATGGCTACACCTTC	CASSPREYYGYTF	TRBV16	TRBJ1-2	NA	NA
TGTGCCAGCAGCCGAGGGCAGGGGAACCCCATTAACTATGGCTACACCTTC	CASSRGQGNPINYGYTF	TRBV7-9	TRBJ1-2	NA	NA
TGTGCCAGCAGCTTAAGCGGGGCTACCTACGAGCAGTACTTC	CASSLSGATYEQYF	TRBV7-2	TRBJ2-7	once	TRBD2
TGTGCCAGCAGCTTGACTAGCGGGACAAGCTCCTACGAGCAGTACTTC	CASSLTSGTSSYEQYF	TRBV5-8	TRBJ2-7	NA	TRBD2
TGTGCCGGCAGACTCTTAGTCCCCCACTACGAGCAGTACTTC	CAGRLLVPHYEQYF	TRBV6-1	TRBJ2-7	NA	NA
TGCGCCAGCAGCCAACAACAGGGGGTGACCTATGGCTACACCTTC	CASSQQQGVTYGYTF	TRBV4-1	TRBJ1-2	NA	TRBD1
TGTGCCAGCAGTTTAGAATATCAGACTATTTACGAGCAGTACTTC	CASSLEYQTIYEQYF	TRBV27	TRBJ2-7	NA	NA
TGTGCCAGCAGCTTGGCCCAGGGGTACAATGAGCAGTTCTTC	CASSLAQGYNEQFF	TRBV4-2	TRBJ2-1	NA	NA
TGTGCCAGCAGCTTTACAGGGAATTACGAGCAGTACTTC	CASSFTGNYEQYF	TRBV4-2	TRBJ2-7	NA	NA
TGTGCCAGCAGCCCTATCCCCGCGGGACCCGGCTCCTACAATGAGCAGTTCTTC	CASSPIPAGPGSYNEQFF	TRBV9	TRBJ2-1	NA	NA
TGTGCCAGCAGCCAGGACAGCTACGAGCAGTACTTC	CASSQDSYEQYF	TRBV28	TRBJ2-7	NA	NA